Reported below is one TCR beta chain. Its matching antigen is unknown. This sample was included in a study of a mutant IDH1 vaccine in newly diagnosed glioma. The time point here: week 35, safety follow-up. Topical imiquimod was applied with each vaccine dose, which held 300 ug of mutant IDH1 20-mer peptide. Measured with immunoSEQ multiplex PCR; TCRdb has only the in-frame clones, and not every one. There are about 29,000 clones in the sample; about four fifths occur only once, and about 7.9% lies in the top ten. J gave up 3 bases and V 5 bases, and 8 bases lay outside the gene matches. Germline CDR1 is SGHVS and CDR2 is FQNEAQ. This CDR3 has 15 residues.

Here the sequenced sample was PBMCs, taken from a glioma patient whose treatment included an IDH1 peptide vaccine. The clonotype was recovered from a man aged 45 to 65 with glioma. This chain connects TRBV7-8 to TRBJ2-7, with TRBD1 matching over 9 bases. The CDR3, as DNA: TGTGCCAGCAGCCCTAGACGGACAGGGGACTACGAGCAGTACTTC. Protein sequence: CASSPRRTGDYEQYF.